Reported below is one T cell receptor beta chain. Recovered Cohort 3 donors showed two negative PCRs, clearance, or symptom resolution. As originally analysed: Amplification from reference gene primers served as the basis for estimated nucleated cell counts. Using immunoSEQ multiplex PCR, the repertoire was profiled, and TCRdb retains in-frame clones only, with some absent. The D gene and trimming were derived from the DNA, and the V and J assignments and clone size from that table. The profile shows approximately 310,000 clones, 89% of them singletons. This sample was included in a study of blood T cell repertoires in COVID-19. Study background: Acute and convalescent COVID-19 samples came from the United States, Italy and Spain. The cDNA or gDNA used as material had been derived from T cells, B-cell-depleted T cells, or PBMCs.

The germline gives CDR1 LGHDT, CDR2 YNNKEL (reference sequence). The CDR3 spans 15 residues. V was clipped by 0 bases and J by 8 bases, with 16 bases between them. This TCR was recovered from a man aged 55 to 69 who had recovered from COVID-19. This sequence joins TRBV3-1 (or the pseudogene TRBV3-2) and TRBJ1-2, with D tentatively TRBD1 (5 bases). Specimen: PBMCs or T cells enriched from blood (not recorded which). The CDR3 protein is CASSQDGGGRGGYTF. In nucleotides, the CDR3 is TGTGCCAGCAGCCAAGATGGGGGAGGTCGAGGCGGCTACACCTTC.